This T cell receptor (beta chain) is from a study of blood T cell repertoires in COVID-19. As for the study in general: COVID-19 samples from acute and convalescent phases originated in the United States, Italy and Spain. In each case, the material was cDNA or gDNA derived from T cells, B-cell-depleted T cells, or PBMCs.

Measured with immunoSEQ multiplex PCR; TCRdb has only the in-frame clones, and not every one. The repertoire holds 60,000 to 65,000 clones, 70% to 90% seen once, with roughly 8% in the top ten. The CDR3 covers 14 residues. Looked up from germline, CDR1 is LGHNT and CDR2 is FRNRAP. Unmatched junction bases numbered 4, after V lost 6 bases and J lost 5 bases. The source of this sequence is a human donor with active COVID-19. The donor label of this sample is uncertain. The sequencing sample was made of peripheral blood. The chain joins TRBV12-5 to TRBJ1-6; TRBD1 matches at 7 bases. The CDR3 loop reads CASGAGTDNSPLHF. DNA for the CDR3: TGTGCTAGTGGGGCCGGGACAGATAATTCACCCCTCCACTTT. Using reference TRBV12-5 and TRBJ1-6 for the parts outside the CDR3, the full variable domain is DARVTQTPRHKVTEMGQEVTMRCQPILGHNTVFWYRQTMMQGLELLAYFRNRAPLDDSGMPKDRFSAEMPDATLATLKIQPSEPRDSAVYFCASGAGTDNSPLHFGNGTRLTVT.